This is a list of T cell receptor beta chains from one sample in a study of early T cells in non-severe SARS-CoV-2 infection. TCRdb reprocessed the 5' RACE reads with MiXCR, giving one entry per CDR3 protein. Of some 96,000 distinct CDR3 sequences in the sample, approximately 15% were seen once. Sequenced material: whole blood. Every receptor here comes from an adult who was a healthcare worker with PCR-confirmed SARS-CoV-2 infection or an uninfected control (not recorded which). CDR3s include the opening cysteine and the closing phenylalanine or tryptophan. Fields, in order: clone size, CDR3 length, J gene, V gene, D gene, CDR3 protein, CDR3 DNA. A D gene is named only where the DNA matches it firmly. Not all rows give a size; the values are once, few, many and, for expanded clones, a class.

clone size: few
CDR3 length: 15
J gene: TRBJ2-1
V gene: TRBV4-3
D gene: -
CDR3 protein: CASSQDTGHRGEQFF
CDR3 DNA: TGCGCCAGCAGCCAAGACACAGGGCACCGCGGTGAGCAGTTCTTC

clone size: few
CDR3 length: 16
J gene: TRBJ1-1
V gene: TRBV7-9
D gene: TRBD1
CDR3 protein: CASSSRTGGKNTEAFF
CDR3 DNA: TGTGCCAGCAGCTCCCGGACAGGGGGGAAGAACACTGAAGCTTTCTTT

clone size: many
CDR3 length: 13
J gene: TRBJ2-3
V gene: TRBV12-3/TRBV12-4
D gene: -
CDR3 protein: CASIGGHTDTQYF
CDR3 DNA: TGTGCCAGCATCGGGGGACACACAGATACGCAGTATTTT

clone size: many
CDR3 length: 12
J gene: TRBJ2-7
V gene: TRBV3-1
D gene: -
CDR3 protein: CASSQAFYEQYF
CDR3 DNA: TGTGCCAGCAGCCAAGCTTTCTACGAGCAGTACTTC

clone size: many
CDR3 length: 13
J gene: TRBJ1-3
V gene: TRBV12-3/TRBV12-4
D gene: -
CDR3 protein: CASSMNSGNTIYF
CDR3 DNA: TGTGCCAGCAGTATGAACTCTGGAAACACCATATATTTT

clone size: few
CDR3 length: 12
J gene: TRBJ2-1
V gene: TRBV20-1
D gene: -
CDR3 protein: CSARDPWNEQFF
CDR3 DNA: TGCAGTGCTAGAGATCCCTGGAATGAGCAGTTCTTC

clone size: many
CDR3 length: 13
J gene: TRBJ1-1
V gene: TRBV10-3
D gene: -
CDR3 protein: CAISERVNTEAFF
CDR3 DNA: TGTGCCATCAGTGAAAGGGTGAACACTGAAGCTTTCTTT

clone size: -
CDR3 length: 14
J gene: TRBJ1-1
V gene: TRBV15
D gene: -
CDR3 protein: CATSRVARGPEAFF
CDR3 DNA: TGTGCCACCAGCAGAGTGGCGCGGGGCCCTGAAGCTTTCTTT

clone size: -
CDR3 length: 13
J gene: TRBJ2-7
V gene: TRBV11-2
D gene: TRBD2
CDR3 protein: CASSVGLDDEQYF
CDR3 DNA: TGTGCCAGCAGCGTGGGACTAGACGACGAGCAGTACTTC

clone size: -
CDR3 length: 20
J gene: TRBJ2-1
V gene: TRBV28
D gene: TRBD2
CDR3 protein: CASSLEGLAGGDLSYNEQFF
CDR3 DNA: TGTGCCAGCAGTTTAGAAGGGCTAGCGGGAGGGGACCTCTCCTACAATGAGCAGTTCTTC

clone size: -
CDR3 length: 15
J gene: TRBJ2-3
V gene: TRBV3-1
D gene: -
CDR3 protein: CASSLQQGGADTQYF
CDR3 DNA: TGTGCCAGCAGCCTACAACAGGGAGGCGCAGATACGCAGTATTTT

clone size: -
CDR3 length: 13
J gene: TRBJ2-1
V gene: TRBV5-6
D gene: -
CDR3 protein: CASSLAAGYEQFF
CDR3 DNA: TGTGCCAGCAGCTTGGCCGCAGGGTACGAGCAGTTCTTC

clone size: -
CDR3 length: 15
J gene: TRBJ2-7
V gene: TRBV5-1
D gene: TRBD2
CDR3 protein: CASARLAGEGYEQYF
CDR3 DNA: TGCGCCAGCGCTAGACTAGCGGGAGAGGGGTACGAGCAGTACTTC

clone size: -
CDR3 length: 14
J gene: TRBJ2-3
V gene: TRBV7-3
D gene: TRBD2
CDR3 protein: CASSLGGRGDTQYF
CDR3 DNA: TGTGCCAGCAGCTTGGGCGGGAGGGGAGATACGCAGTATTTT

clone size: few
CDR3 length: 16
J gene: TRBJ2-3
V gene: TRBV19
D gene: TRBD1
CDR3 protein: CASSIDPGQGTDTQYF
CDR3 DNA: TGTGCCAGTAGTATAGATCCGGGACAGGGCACGGATACGCAGTATTTT

clone size: once
CDR3 length: 12
J gene: TRBJ2-1
V gene: TRBV7-7
D gene: -
CDR3 protein: CASSLDAGKQFF
CDR3 DNA: TGTGCCAGCAGCTTGGACGCTGGTAAGCAGTTCTTC

clone size: -
CDR3 length: 17
J gene: TRBJ2-7
V gene: TRBV3-1
D gene: -
CDR3 protein: CASSQDIWLQPSYEQYF
CDR3 DNA: TGTGCCAGCAGCCAAGATATATGGCTACAACCCTCCTACGAGCAGTACTTC

clone size: -
CDR3 length: 15
J gene: TRBJ1-5
V gene: TRBV6-1
D gene: -
CDR3 protein: CASSEQAISNQPQHF
CDR3 DNA: TGTGCCAGCAGTGAACAGGCTATTAGCAATCAGCCCCAGCATTTT

clone size: -
CDR3 length: 15
J gene: TRBJ1-5
V gene: TRBV21-1
D gene: -
CDR3 protein: CASSPPLGSNQPQHF
CDR3 DNA: TGTGCCAGCAGCCCCCCGCTGGGGAGCAATCAGCCCCAGCATTTT

clone size: few
CDR3 length: 13
J gene: TRBJ1-1
V gene: TRBV29-1
D gene: TRBD1
CDR3 protein: CSVHRGMNTEAFF
CDR3 DNA: TGCAGCGTCCACAGGGGCATGAACACTGAAGCTTTCTTT

clone size: -
CDR3 length: 13
J gene: TRBJ2-5
V gene: TRBV7-9
D gene: -
CDR3 protein: CASSFSGLETQYF
CDR3 DNA: TGTGCCAGCAGCTTCTCCGGGTTGGAGACCCAGTACTTC

clone size: many
CDR3 length: 15
J gene: TRBJ2-7
V gene: TRBV5-1
D gene: TRBD2
CDR3 protein: CASSPVPSGSYEQYF
CDR3 DNA: TGCGCCAGCAGCCCCGTCCCTAGCGGGAGCTACGAGCAGTACTTC

clone size: -
CDR3 length: 14
J gene: TRBJ1-1
V gene: TRBV4-1
D gene: -
CDR3 protein: CASSQDKGPGEAFF
CDR3 DNA: TGCGCCAGCAGCCAAGATAAGGGACCCGGTGAAGCTTTCTTT

clone size: -
CDR3 length: 15
J gene: TRBJ1-6
V gene: TRBV5-5
D gene: -
CDR3 protein: CASSLEGDPNSPLHF
CDR3 DNA: TGTGCCAGCAGCTTGGAAGGGGATCCTAATTCACCCCTCCACTTT

clone size: -
CDR3 length: 12
J gene: TRBJ2-7
V gene: TRBV30
D gene: -
CDR3 protein: CAWSRPHYEQYF
CDR3 DNA: TGTGCCTGGAGTCGTCCACACTACGAGCAGTACTTC

clone size: -
CDR3 length: 15
J gene: TRBJ2-5
V gene: TRBV9
D gene: TRBD2
CDR3 protein: CASSAGLAGGETQYF
CDR3 DNA: TGTGCCAGCAGCGCGGGACTAGCGGGAGGAGAGACCCAGTACTTC

clone size: few
CDR3 length: 15
J gene: TRBJ2-1
V gene: TRBV20-1
D gene: TRBD2
CDR3 protein: CSARDLGGRDNEQFF
CDR3 DNA: TGCAGTGCTAGAGATTTGGGTGGGAGGGACAATGAGCAGTTCTTC

clone size: -
CDR3 length: 12
J gene: TRBJ2-3
V gene: TRBV7-9
D gene: -
CDR3 protein: CASSPRQDTQYF
CDR3 DNA: TGTGCCAGCAGCCCAAGACAGGATACGCAGTATTTT

clone size: -
CDR3 length: 16
J gene: TRBJ2-3
V gene: TRBV9
D gene: -
CDR3 protein: CASSVEFGQGPDTQYF
CDR3 DNA: TGTGCCAGCAGCGTAGAGTTCGGGCAGGGGCCAGATACGCAGTATTTT

clone size: -
CDR3 length: 18
J gene: TRBJ1-4
V gene: TRBV6-5
D gene: -
CDR3 protein: CASSYSSGGGTSNEKLFF
CDR3 DNA: TGTGCCAGCAGTTACTCGAGTGGGGGCGGGACGAGTAATGAAAAACTGTTTTTT

clone size: few
CDR3 length: 14
J gene: TRBJ2-7
V gene: TRBV19
D gene: TRBD2
CDR3 protein: CASSMGTTPREQYF
CDR3 DNA: TGTGCCAGTAGTATGGGGACTACCCCTAGAGAGCAGTACTTC

clone size: -
CDR3 length: 9
J gene: TRBJ1-6
V gene: TRBV6-4
D gene: -
CDR3 protein: CARILTLHF
CDR3 DNA: TGTGCCAGAATATTAACCCTCCACTTT

clone size: -
CDR3 length: 16
J gene: TRBJ2-5
V gene: TRBV5-4
D gene: TRBD2
CDR3 protein: CASSFGLAGVTETQYF
CDR3 DNA: TGTGCCAGCAGCTTCGGACTAGCGGGAGTAACAGAGACCCAGTACTTC

clone size: many
CDR3 length: 16
J gene: TRBJ2-1
V gene: TRBV28
D gene: TRBD2
CDR3 protein: CASSLIPTSASDEQFF
CDR3 DNA: TGTGCCAGCAGTTTGATTCCGACTAGCGCAAGCGATGAGCAGTTCTTC

clone size: many
CDR3 length: 16
J gene: TRBJ1-3
V gene: TRBV6-6
D gene: -
CDR3 protein: CASSYSGTNSGNTIYF
CDR3 DNA: TGTGCCAGCAGTTATTCTGGGACCAACTCTGGAAACACCATATATTTT

clone size: few
CDR3 length: 17
J gene: TRBJ2-7
V gene: TRBV2
D gene: -
CDR3 protein: CASKGGERKSLQGEQYF
CDR3 DNA: TGTGCCAGCAAGGGGGGGGAGCGGAAATCCCTTCAGGGCGAGCAGTACTTC

clone size: -
CDR3 length: 17
J gene: TRBJ2-1
V gene: TRBV7-2
D gene: -
CDR3 protein: CASSTRNRARNLNEQFF
CDR3 DNA: TGTGCCAGCAGCACACGAAATAGAGCTAGGAATCTAAATGAGCAGTTCTTC

clone size: -
CDR3 length: 20
J gene: TRBJ2-2
V gene: TRBV21-1
D gene: -
CDR3 protein: CASSSPLPGQGLSNTGELFF
CDR3 DNA: TGTGCCAGCAGCTCCCCTCTTCCGGGACAGGGCCTTTCGAACACCGGGGAGCTGTTTTTT

clone size: many
CDR3 length: 12
J gene: TRBJ1-2
V gene: TRBV29-1
D gene: -
CDR3 protein: CTVGLGSYGYTF
CDR3 DNA: TGCACCGTTGGGCTGGGAAGCTATGGCTACACCTTC

clone size: -
CDR3 length: 14
J gene: TRBJ2-2
V gene: TRBV9
D gene: -
CDR3 protein: CASSVELFTGELFF
CDR3 DNA: TGTGCCAGCAGCGTAGAACTATTCACCGGGGAGCTGTTTTTT

clone size: -
CDR3 length: 15
J gene: TRBJ2-7
V gene: TRBV3-1
D gene: -
CDR3 protein: CASSQDSSVSYEQYF
CDR3 DNA: TGTGCCAGCAGCCAAGATTCTAGCGTATCCTACGAGCAGTACTTC

clone size: many
CDR3 length: 12
J gene: TRBJ1-3
V gene: TRBV6-6
D gene: -
CDR3 protein: CAVGGQGNTIYF
CDR3 DNA: TGTGCCGTGGGGGGCCAAGGAAACACCATATATTTT

clone size: few
CDR3 length: 16
J gene: TRBJ2-1
V gene: TRBV20-1
D gene: TRBD2
CDR3 protein: CSARSLSGAVYNEQFF
CDR3 DNA: TGCAGTGCTAGGTCACTGAGCGGGGCAGTCTACAATGAGCAGTTCTTC

clone size: -
CDR3 length: 14
J gene: TRBJ1-5
V gene: TRBV5-8
D gene: -
CDR3 protein: CASSPVGANQPQHF
CDR3 DNA: TGTGCCAGCAGCCCCGTTGGCGCTAATCAGCCCCAGCATTTT

clone size: few
CDR3 length: 13
J gene: TRBJ1-4
V gene: TRBV9
D gene: -
CDR3 protein: CASGGSSNEKLFF
CDR3 DNA: TGTGCCAGCGGGGGATCAAGTAATGAAAAACTGTTTTTT

clone size: few
CDR3 length: 12
J gene: TRBJ1-4
V gene: TRBV6-6
D gene: -
CDR3 protein: CASGGEGGKLFF
CDR3 DNA: TGTGCCAGCGGAGGGGAAGGGGGAAAACTGTTTTTT

clone size: few
CDR3 length: 13
J gene: TRBJ1-5
V gene: TRBV19
D gene: -
CDR3 protein: CASAWERNQPQHF
CDR3 DNA: TGTGCCAGTGCATGGGAGCGCAATCAGCCCCAGCATTTT

clone size: few
CDR3 length: 16
J gene: TRBJ2-5
V gene: TRBV19
D gene: -
CDR3 protein: CASSPFQAGPQETQYF
CDR3 DNA: TGTGCCAGTAGTCCCTTTCAAGCGGGTCCACAAGAGACCCAGTACTTC

clone size: few
CDR3 length: 15
J gene: TRBJ2-1
V gene: TRBV7-9
D gene: -
CDR3 protein: CASIPARFSYNEQFF
CDR3 DNA: TGTGCCAGCATCCCTGCTAGATTCTCCTACAATGAGCAGTTCTTC

clone size: -
CDR3 length: 18
J gene: TRBJ1-3
V gene: TRBV19
D gene: -
CDR3 protein: CASSMGLAVDSSGNTIYF
CDR3 DNA: TGTGCCAGTAGTATGGGCCTTGCGGTTGACAGCTCTGGAAACACCATATATTTT

clone size: -
CDR3 length: 11
J gene: TRBJ1-1
V gene: TRBV10-3
D gene: -
CDR3 protein: CATYGQSEAFF
CDR3 DNA: TGTGCCACATACGGACAGTCTGAAGCTTTCTTT

clone size: -
CDR3 length: 15
J gene: TRBJ2-3
V gene: TRBV7-2
D gene: TRBD2
CDR3 protein: CASSFLAGGMDTQYF
CDR3 DNA: TGTGCCAGCAGCTTCCTAGCGGGAGGGATGGATACGCAGTATTTT

clone size: few
CDR3 length: 15
J gene: TRBJ1-6
V gene: TRBV11-2
D gene: -
CDR3 protein: CASSLTWGVDSPLHF
CDR3 DNA: TGTGCCAGCAGCTTAACGTGGGGAGTGGATTCACCCCTCCACTTT

clone size: -
CDR3 length: 13
J gene: TRBJ2-4
V gene: TRBV4-1
D gene: -
CDR3 protein: CASTQTDSNIQYF
CDR3 DNA: TGCGCCAGCACACAAACAGATTCTAACATTCAGTACTTC

clone size: many
CDR3 length: 12
J gene: TRBJ2-7
V gene: TRBV28
D gene: -
CDR3 protein: CASSSNDYEQYF
CDR3 DNA: TGTGCCAGCAGTTCGAACGACTACGAGCAGTACTTC

clone size: many
CDR3 length: 15
J gene: TRBJ2-1
V gene: TRBV6-2/TRBV6-3
D gene: -
CDR3 protein: CASSLPGGLGNEQFF
CDR3 DNA: TGTGCCAGCAGCCTCCCCGGGGGCTTAGGTAATGAGCAGTTCTTC

clone size: few
CDR3 length: 15
J gene: TRBJ2-7
V gene: TRBV4-2
D gene: -
CDR3 protein: CASSQSDSSSYEQYF
CDR3 DNA: TGTGCCAGCAGCCAATCAGACTCGAGCTCCTACGAGCAGTACTTC

clone size: -
CDR3 length: 13
J gene: TRBJ2-5
V gene: TRBV5-1
D gene: -
CDR3 protein: CASSLEILETQYF
CDR3 DNA: TGCGCCAGCAGCCTTGAAATCCTAGAGACCCAGTACTTC

clone size: many
CDR3 length: 14
J gene: TRBJ2-3
V gene: TRBV11-2
D gene: -
CDR3 protein: CASSSQPGSDTQYF
CDR3 DNA: TGTGCCAGCAGCTCACAGCCCGGATCGGATACGCAGTATTTT

clone size: -
CDR3 length: 14
J gene: TRBJ2-1
V gene: TRBV29-1
D gene: -
CDR3 protein: CSVDRRDTYNEQFF
CDR3 DNA: TGCAGCGTTGATAGGCGGGACACCTACAATGAGCAGTTCTTC